One and the same sample provided the 9 T cell receptor beta chains below, sequenced in a study of cytomegalovirus exposure and HLA in healthy donors. The PCR contained 60 Vbeta and 13 Jbeta primers. TCRdb keeps only in-frame clones here, not all; method: immunoSEQ multiplex PCR. The sample records 100,000 to 150,000 clones, under 90% being singletons. The sample taken for sequencing was PBMCs. The receptors were gathered from a woman in her 40s in good health and CMV-seronegative.

The chain combines TRBV7-3 with TRBJ2-1, with D unresolved. Germline lookup yields CDR1 SGHTA and CDR2 FQGTGA. This CDR3 is 15 amino acids long. The germline V and J ends were trimmed by 2 bases and 0 bases, with 8 bases remaining between them. The CDR3 DNA sequence: TGTGCCAGCAGCTTAGGCAGAGGCTCCTACAATGAGCAGTTCTTC. Translated: CASSLGRGSYNEQFF.

The genes are TRBV10-3 and TRBJ2-7; tentative D call: TRBD1 (5 bases). Deletions cut 6 bases from V and 6 bases from J, with 18 bases between. The CDR3 runs to 14 residues. Germline V gives CDR1 ENHRY, CDR2 SYGVKD. CDR3 sequence reads: CAIRLDRTAVEQYF. CDR3 DNA sequence: TGTGCCATCAGATTAGACAGAACAGCCGTCGAGCAGTACTTC.

The V call is TRBV27, the J call TRBJ2-7; 8 bases align to TRBD2. Trimming at V came to 4 bases and at J to 0 bases, leaving 5 bases not matched to a gene. The CDR3 covers 15 residues. Germline CDR1 MNHEY, CDR2 SMNVEV (reference sequence). CDR3 sequence reads: CASSSIAGSSYEQYF. Here the CDR3 DNA reads TGTGCCAGCAGTTCCATAGCGGGGAGCTCCTACGAGCAGTACTTC.

This clone was found a few times. The chain uses TRBV6-5 and TRBJ1-4; 9 positions match TRBD1. The CDR3 contains 14 residues. V shed 6 bases and J 7 bases; nucleotides not matched to a gene: 6. CDR1 and CDR2 from the germline V gene are MNHEY and SVGAGI. The CDR3 DNA sequence: TGTGCCAGCAGAGCCGACAGGGGGAGTGAAAAACTGTTTTTT. Its protein is CASRADRGSEKLFF.

This chain uses TRBV6-1 with TRBJ1-1, with D possibly being TRBD1 (6 bases). CDR1 MNHNS and CDR2 SASEGT come from the germline V gene. Deletions cut 5 bases from V and 6 bases from J, with 22 bases between. The CDR3 runs to 16 residues. The DNA of the CDR3 is TGTGCCAGCAGTAAAGGTGGCAGGGGAGGGACTTCTGAAGCTTTCTTT. Residues: CASSKGGRGGTSEAFF.

J is TRBJ2-3 and V is TRBV4-3; TRBD2 agrees at 12 bases. CDR3 length: 16 residues. V lost 4 bases to trimming and J lost 3 bases; unmatched junction nucleotides: 5. Germline assignment: CDR1 LGHNA and CDR2 YSLEER. The CDR3 reads CASSRTSGTRTDTQYF. The CDR3 DNA reads TGCGCCAGCAGCCGGACTAGCGGGACAAGGACAGATACGCAGTATTTT.

This clone appeared a single time. The J gene is TRBJ1-2, the V gene TRBV2, with D maybe TRBD1 (6 bases). CDR3 length: 18 amino acids. Germline values: CDR1 SNHLY, CDR2 FYNNEI. The V end lost 2 bases, the J end lost 7 bases, and 26 bases lay between the germline ends. The CDR3 coding sequence is TGTGCCAGCAGTGAATGGTCGTTGGGGGGGGCCCGCCGGGGTGGCTACACCTTC. Translated, it gives CASSEWSLGGARRGGYTF.

The CDR3 protein is CASSTTGPNEKLFF. CDR3 nucleotide sequence: TGTGCCAGTAGTACGACAGGTCCCAATGAAAAACTGTTTTTT. The chain uses TRBV19 and TRBJ1-4; TRBD1 is a possible D gene (6 bases). Trimming removed 4 bases from V and 5 bases from J, with 11 bases in between. The CDR3 is 14 residues long. From germline, CDR1 is LNHDA and CDR2 SQIVND (reference sequence).

The V gene is TRBV28, the J gene TRBJ2-2; TRBD2 aligns across 7 bases. CDR1 and CDR2 (germline): MDHEN, SYDVKM. V was clipped by 7 bases and J by 6 bases; unmatched bases: 14. This CDR3 has 16 residues. The CDR3 spells CASTNRRASGPGELFF. The CDR3 coding sequence is TGTGCCAGCACCAACCGCCGGGCTAGCGGCCCCGGGGAGCTGTTTTTT.